This T cell receptor beta chain emerged from a study of cytomegalovirus exposure and HLA in healthy donors. TCRdb's copy holds only in-frame clones and misses some; the assay was immunoSEQ multiplex PCR. The repertoire includes approximately 82,000 clones, 95% of them detected once, and approximately 0.73% sits in the top ten. With 1 base clipped from V and 0 bases from J, the junction kept 2 bases outside the gene matches. Germline V gene sequence: CDR1 SEHNR, CDR2 FQNEAQ (reference sequence). The CDR3 runs 16 residues. Sequences were obtained from PBMCs. The V gene is TRBV7-9, the J gene TRBJ2-1, with 8 bases aligning to TRBD2. This sequence was found in a young woman in good health and CMV-seronegative. CDR3 residues: CASSLGGRSSYNEQFF. In nucleotides, the CDR3 is TGTGCCAGCAGCTTAGGCGGGAGGTCCTCCTACAATGAGCAGTTCTTC. Drawing the rest from reference TRBV7-9 and TRBJ2-1, the complete variable domain is DTGVSQNPRHKITKRGQNVTFRCDPISEHNRLYWYRQTLGQGPEFLTYFQNEAQLEKSRLLSDRFSAERPKGSFSTLEIQRTEQGDSAMYLCASSLGGRSSYNEQFFGPGTRLTVL.